This T cell receptor (beta chain) was profiled in a study of blood T cells in healthy people across ages. The use of a sample-barcoded 5' primer and a J-beta primer mix characterized a second PCR of roughly 6 to 11 cycles. Using its own MiXCR run on the 5' RACE reads, TCRdb lists one record per CDR3 protein. The data show 1,300,000 or so distinct CDR3 sequences, roughly 59% seen once. The germline V and J ends were trimmed by 5 bases and 7 bases, with 12 bases remaining between them. The CDR3 runs 12 residues. CDR1 is SQVTM and CDR2 is ANQGSEA in the germline V gene. This TCR was recovered from a man younger than 35 in good health. This rearrangement joins TRBV29-1 to TRBJ2-1; no clear D. Source material: blood. CDR3 sequence: CSVYGDINEQFF. In DNA, the CDR3 is TGCAGCGTTTATGGAGATATTAATGAGCAGTTCTTC.